This T cell receptor beta chain emerged from a study of blood T cells in healthy people across ages. Then a second PCR, running about 6 to 12 cycles, was carried out with a sample-barcoded 5' primer and a J-beta primer mix. Each of the cDNA molecules was tagged by a template-switch adaptor with 12 random nucleotides. TCRdb passed the 5' RACE reads through MiXCR, listing each CDR3 protein once. Of under 800,000 distinct CDR3 sequences listed, 40% to 45% are singletons. This clonotype was counted between two and nine times. Its antigen is still unknown. The study, taken as a whole, reports: In long-lived donors, naive CD4+ cell counts and diversity exceeded those of aged donors. Because donor CMV status was unknown, expanded clonotype changes were possibly confounded.

Per sample, extraction of total RNA gave at least 5.5 micrograms in every case. This TCR was sampled from a woman in her sixties or seventies in good health. The sequenced sample was blood.

As DNA, the CDR3 is TGTGCCAGCAGTCCTGGACAGGGGGCAACTGAAGCTTTCTTT. This encodes CASSPGQGATEAFF. V usage is TRBV28 and J usage is TRBJ1-1, with TRBD1 matching over 11 bases. Germline V gene sequence: CDR1 MDHEN, CDR2 SYDVKM. This CDR3 is built from 14 residues. V lost 5 bases and J lost 5; bases outside the gene matches: 4. The full variable domain, its missing parts supplied by reference TRBV28 and TRBJ1-1, is DVKVTQSSRYLVKRTGEKVFLECVQDMDHENMFWYRQDPGLGLRLIYFSYDVKMKEKGDIPEGYSVSREKKERFSLILESASTNQTSMYLCASSPGQGATEAFFGQGTRLTVV.